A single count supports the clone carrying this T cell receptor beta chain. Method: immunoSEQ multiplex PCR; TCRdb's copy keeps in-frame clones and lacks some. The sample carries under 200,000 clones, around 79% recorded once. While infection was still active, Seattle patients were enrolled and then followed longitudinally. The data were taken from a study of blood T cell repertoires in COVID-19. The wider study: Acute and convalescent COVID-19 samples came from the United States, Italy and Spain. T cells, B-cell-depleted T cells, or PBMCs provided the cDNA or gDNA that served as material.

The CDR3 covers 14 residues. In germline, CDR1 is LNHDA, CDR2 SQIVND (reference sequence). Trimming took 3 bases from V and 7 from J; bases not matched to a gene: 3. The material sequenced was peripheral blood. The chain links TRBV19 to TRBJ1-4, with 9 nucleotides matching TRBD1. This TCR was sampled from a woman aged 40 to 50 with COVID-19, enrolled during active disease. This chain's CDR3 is CASSIATGGEKLFF. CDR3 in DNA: TGTGCCAGTAGTATTGCGACAGGGGGTGAAAAACTGTTTTTT. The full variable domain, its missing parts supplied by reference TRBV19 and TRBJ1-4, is DGGITQSPKYLFRKEGQNVTLSCEQNLNHDAMYWYRQDPGQGLRLIYYSQIVNDFQKGDIAEGYSVSREKKESFPLTVTSAQKNPTAFYLCASSIATGGEKLFFGSGTQLSVL.